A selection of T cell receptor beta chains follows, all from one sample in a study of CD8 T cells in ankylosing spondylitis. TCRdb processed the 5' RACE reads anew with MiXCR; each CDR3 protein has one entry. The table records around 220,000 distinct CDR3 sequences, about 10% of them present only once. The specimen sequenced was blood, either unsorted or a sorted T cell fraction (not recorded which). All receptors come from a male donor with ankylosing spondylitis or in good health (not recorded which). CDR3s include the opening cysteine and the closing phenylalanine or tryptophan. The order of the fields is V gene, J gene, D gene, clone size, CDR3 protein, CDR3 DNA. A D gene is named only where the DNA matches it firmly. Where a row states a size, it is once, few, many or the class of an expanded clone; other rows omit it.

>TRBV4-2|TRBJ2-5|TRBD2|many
CASSQEPAGGVTQYF
TGTGCCAGCAGCCAAGAGCCAGCGGGGGGGGTGACCCAGTACTTC
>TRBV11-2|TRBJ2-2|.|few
CASSLDPITGELFF
TGTGCCAGCAGCTTAGATCCCATCACCGGGGAGCTGTTTTTT
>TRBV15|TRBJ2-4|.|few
CATSRDGGWSDLAKNIQYF
TGTGCCACCAGCAGAGATGGGGGTTGGAGTGATCTAGCCAAAAACATTCAGTACTTC
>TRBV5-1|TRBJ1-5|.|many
CASSLASNQPQHF
TGCGCCAGCAGCTTGGCTAGCAATCAGCCCCAGCATTTT
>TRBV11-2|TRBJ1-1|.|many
CASSLRRALAGTEAFF
TGTGCCAGCAGCTTACGTAGGGCCCTCGCGGGCACTGAAGCTTTCTTT
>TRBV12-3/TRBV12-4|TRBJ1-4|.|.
CASSLHLDEKLFF
TGTGCCAGCAGTTTGCACCTGGATGAAAAACTGTTTTTT
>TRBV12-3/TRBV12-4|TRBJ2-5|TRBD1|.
CASSFGRGMETQYF
TGTGCCAGCAGTTTTGGCAGGGGGATGGAGACCCAGTACTTC
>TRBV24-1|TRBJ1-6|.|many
CATSDSRRGNSPLHF
TGTGCCACCAGTGATTCAAGACGGGGCAATTCACCCCTCCACTTT
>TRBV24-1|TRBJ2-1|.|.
CATSVYGGSYNEQFF
TGTGCCACCAGTGTTTACGGGGGCTCCTACAATGAGCAGTTCTTC
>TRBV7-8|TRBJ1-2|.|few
CASSPRALTNYGYTF
TGTGCCAGCAGCCCGAGGGCTTTGACTAACTATGGCTACACCTTC
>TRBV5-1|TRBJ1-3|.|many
CASSLGDGSRGGNTIYF
TGCGCCAGCAGCTTGGGTGACGGGTCCAGGGGTGGAAACACCATATATTTT
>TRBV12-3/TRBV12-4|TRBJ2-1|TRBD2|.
CASSPSGGLGGNEQFF
TGTGCCAGCAGTCCTAGCGGGGGCCTCGGGGGGAATGAGCAGTTCTTC
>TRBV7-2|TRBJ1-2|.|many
CASSLSRGSSNYGYTF
TGTGCCAGCAGCTTATCTAGGGGAAGCTCGAACTATGGCTACACCTTC
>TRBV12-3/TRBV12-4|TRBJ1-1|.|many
CASSLYRLANTEAFF
TGTGCCAGCAGTTTATATCGGCTCGCGAACACTGAAGCTTTCTTT
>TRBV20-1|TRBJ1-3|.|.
CSARTGFSGNTIYF
TGCAGTGCAAGGACGGGGTTCTCTGGAAACACCATATATTTT
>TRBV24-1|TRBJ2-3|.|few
CATRGSTDTQYF
TGTGCCACCAGGGGTAGCACAGATACGCAGTATTTT
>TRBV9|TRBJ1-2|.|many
CASEGPGNYGYTF
TGTGCCAGCGAAGGACCAGGGAACTATGGCTACACCTTC
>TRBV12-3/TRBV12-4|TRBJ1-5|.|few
CASSLKLLQPQHF
TGTGCCAGCAGTTTAAAGTTGCTGCAGCCCCAGCATTTT
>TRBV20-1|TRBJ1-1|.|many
CSAPGDWEAFF
TGCAGTGCACCGGGGGATTGGGAAGCTTTCTTT
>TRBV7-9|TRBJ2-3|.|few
CASSLWGGRSSTDTQYF
TGTGCCAGCAGCCTGTGGGGCGGGCGGTCTAGCACAGATACGCAGTATTTT
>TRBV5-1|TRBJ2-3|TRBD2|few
CASGSGTSGGSDTQYF
TGCGCCAGCGGTTCCGGGACTAGCGGGGGATCAGATACGCAGTATTTT
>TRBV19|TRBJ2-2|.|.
CASMSPRTANTGELFF
TGTGCCAGTATGTCTCCCAGGACAGCGAACACCGGGGAGCTGTTTTTT
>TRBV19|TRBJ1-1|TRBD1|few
CASSIRDSSLEAFF
TGTGCCAGTAGCATCCGGGACAGCTCGCTTGAAGCTTTCTTT
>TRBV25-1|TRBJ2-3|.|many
CASSEGDQGTQYF
TGTGCCAGCAGTGAGGGTGACCAGGGTACGCAGTATTTT
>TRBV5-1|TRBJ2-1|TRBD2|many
CASSSTSGGDNEQFF
TGCGCCAGCAGCTCCACTAGCGGGGGAGACAATGAGCAGTTCTTC
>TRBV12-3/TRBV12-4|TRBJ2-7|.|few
CASRGTGTGYEQYF
TGTGCCAGCAGGGGAACCGGGACGGGCTACGAGCAGTACTTC
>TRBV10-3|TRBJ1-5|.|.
CAISRENDQPQHF
TGTGCCATTTCGAGGGAAAACGATCAGCCCCAGCATTTT
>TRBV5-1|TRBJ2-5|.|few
CASSYSSVLQETQYF
TGCGCCAGCAGTTACTCTAGCGTCCTCCAAGAGACCCAGTACTTC
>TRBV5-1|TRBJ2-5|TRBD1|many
CASSEATGAFMETQYF
TGCGCCAGCAGCGAGGCGACAGGGGCATTTATGGAGACCCAGTACTTC
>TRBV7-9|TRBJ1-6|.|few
CASSYQNSPLHF
TGTGCCAGCAGCTATCAGAATTCACCCCTCCACTTT
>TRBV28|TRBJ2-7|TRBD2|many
CATQVGGGPSYEQYF
TGTGCCACCCAAGTAGGCGGGGGGCCCTCCTACGAGCAGTACTTC
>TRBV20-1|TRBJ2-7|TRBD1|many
CSARPGTGEYEQYF
TGCAGTGCTAGACCCGGGACAGGGGAATACGAGCAGTACTTC
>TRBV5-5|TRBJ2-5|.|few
CASSPGTHQETQYF
TGTGCCAGCAGCCCGGGAACTCACCAAGAGACCCAGTACTTC
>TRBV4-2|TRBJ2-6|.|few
CASSQESTSGANVLTF
TGTGCCAGCAGCCAAGAGTCCACCTCTGGGGCCAACGTCCTGACTTTC
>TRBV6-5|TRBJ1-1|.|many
CASSYQGPNTEAFF
TGTGCCAGCAGTTACCAGGGGCCGAACACTGAAGCTTTCTTT
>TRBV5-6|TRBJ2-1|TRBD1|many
CASSLGTGRYNEHLF
TGTGCCAGCAGCTTGGGGACAGGGAGATACAATGAGCACCTCTTC
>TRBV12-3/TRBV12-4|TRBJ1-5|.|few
CASSLDGRINQPQHF
TGTGCCAGCAGTTTAGATGGCAGGATAAATCAGCCCCAGCATTTT
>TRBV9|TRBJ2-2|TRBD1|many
CASRGQVNTGELFF
TGTGCCAGCAGGGGACAGGTGAACACCGGGGAGCTGTTTTTT
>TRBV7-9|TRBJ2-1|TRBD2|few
CASSKTTSGGATEQFF
TGTGCCAGCAGCAAAACAACTAGCGGGGGGGCTACAGAGCAGTTCTTC
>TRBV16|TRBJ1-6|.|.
CASSQSAGAYNSPLHF
TGTGCCAGCAGCCAATCTGCGGGGGCCTATAATTCACCCCTCCACTTT
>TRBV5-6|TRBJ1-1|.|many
CASSHQNPGSEAFF
TGTGCCAGCAGCCATCAAAATCCCGGGAGCGAAGCTTTCTTT
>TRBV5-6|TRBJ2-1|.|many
CASSLAQGNIHNEQFF
TGTGCCAGCAGCTTGGCTCAGGGTAATATTCACAATGAGCAGTTCTTC
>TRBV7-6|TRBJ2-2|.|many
CASRNDANTGELFF
TGTGCCAGCAGAAATGACGCGAACACCGGGGAGCTGTTTTTT
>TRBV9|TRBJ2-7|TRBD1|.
CASSGFGDSSYEQYF
TGTGCCAGCAGCGGTTTCGGGGACAGCTCCTACGAGCAGTACTTC
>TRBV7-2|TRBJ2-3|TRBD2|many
CASSRNHGPSGDTQYF
TGTGCCAGCAGCCGAAATCATGGCCCTAGCGGAGATACGCAGTATTTT
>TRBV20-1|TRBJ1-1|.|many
CSTILGRPGHF
TGCAGTACCATTCTCGGGAGGCCCGGTCATTTT
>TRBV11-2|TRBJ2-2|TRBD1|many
CASSPGQANTGELFF
TGTGCCAGCAGCCCAGGACAGGCGAACACCGGGGAGCTGTTTTTT
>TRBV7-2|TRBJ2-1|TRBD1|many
CASSSRTGEINEQFF
TGTGCCAGCAGCTCTCGGACAGGGGAGATCAATGAGCAGTTCTTC
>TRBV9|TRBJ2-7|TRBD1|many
CASSPSTGVGYEQYF
TGTGCCAGCAGCCCGAGCACAGGGGTCGGCTACGAGCAGTACTTC
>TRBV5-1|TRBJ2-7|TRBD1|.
CASSLEGTGGIHEQYF
TGCGCCAGCAGCTTGGAAGGGACAGGGGGAATCCACGAGCAGTACTTC
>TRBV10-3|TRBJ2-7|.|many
CAISESFRSYEQYF
TGTGCCATCAGTGAGTCCTTTCGAAGTTACGAGCAGTACTTC
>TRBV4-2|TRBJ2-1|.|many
CASSPKRAGEQFF
TGTGCCAGCAGCCCTAAAAGGGCGGGGGAGCAGTTCTTC
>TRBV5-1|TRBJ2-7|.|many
CASSLDSGTSSYEQYF
TGCGCCAGCAGCTTGGACTCCGGGACAAGCTCCTACGAGCAGTACTTC
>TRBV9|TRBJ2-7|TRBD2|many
CASSVASGGNYEQYF
TGTGCCAGCAGCGTAGCTAGCGGGGGTAATTACGAGCAGTACTTC
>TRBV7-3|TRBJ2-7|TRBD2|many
CASSPSGDYYEQYF
TGTGCCAGCAGCCCGAGCGGGGATTACTACGAGCAGTACTTC
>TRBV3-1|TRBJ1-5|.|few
CASSQSGNNQPQHF
TGTGCCAGCAGCCAATCAGGCAACAATCAGCCCCAGCATTTT